This T cell receptor beta chain was retrieved from a study of blood T cell repertoires in COVID-19 (dated by TCRdb to the early 2020s). Notes on the research overall: Samples from collaborators originated in the United States, Italy and Spain and spanned both the acute and convalescent phases of COVID-19. The dataset comprised deeply sampled blood TCRbeta repertoires from subjects exposed to, actively infected with, or recovered from COVID-19. Samples were obtained from the ongoing ImmuneRACE study (first 160 participants) and from 1,200 or so subjects provided by 6 global collaborators. A de-identified subject ID, COVID-19 status, age in years and sex were almost always included in the sample metadata. The repertoires were released in a freely available public database intended as a resource for research on the immune response to SARS-CoV-2. Where available, HLA class I and class II types were obtained from metadata supplied by the sample provider rather than from assay-based typing. The prospective study material was composed of cDNA or gDNA derived from T cells, B-cell-depleted T cells, or PBMCs.

Study-level results and caveats: The quantity of clinical and demographic metadata differed by source and by participant and was supplied without curation.

Collaborating institutions collected whole blood in K2EDTA tubes following their own protocols. For TCRbeta analysis, collaborators shipped samples as frozen whole blood, isolated PBMCs, or DNA extracted from either of those sample types. As encoded in the germline V gene, CDR1 is SGHRS while CDR2 is YFSETQ. CDR3 length: 16 amino acids, cysteine to phenylalanine. The retained sequence is limited to the CDR3, 48 bases, with the frame set at the first base. The junction shows trimming of 4 bases on V and 6 bases on J, and the gene matches do not reach 12 bases of it. Regarding this clone: Its specific antigen is unknown. Base qualities are not provided; no much larger clone lies one nucleotide away.

TCRbeta CDR3 regions were amplified from genomic DNA by means of the immunoSEQ Assay, a bias-controlled multiplex PCR. The original methods were these. Nucleated cell counts per sample were estimated from amplification of reference gene primers within the assay. To quantify the absolute abundance of each unique TCRbeta CDR3 rearrangement, sequence reads were collapsed and filtered. Productive Simpson clonality was computed per sample as the square root of Simpson's diversity index over productive rearrangements. Not all clones reach the TCRdb copy of this immuneACCESS table, which keeps in-frame sequences only. Checked studies attribute under half of the gap to unresolved V genes and leave the rest unexplained. The V and J calls and clone size are taken from that table; D and trimming were inferred from the DNA. Here the sample has roughly 100,000 clones; just under 85% occur a single time. The top ten clonotypes cover 3% to 4% of the sample.

The V and J genes are TRBV5-1 and TRBJ1-2; a stretch of 10 junction bases matches TRBD1. This sequence was found in a woman over 75 with active or convalescent COVID-19. Sequencing was done on a sample of peripheral blood. CDR3 reads: CASSRETGGAPDGYTF. The sequenced DNA: TGCGCCAGCAGCCGGGAGACAGGGGGCGCCCCGGATGGCTACACCTTC.